These 28 T cell receptor beta chains came from one sample sequenced in a study of response to subunit inactivated influenza vaccine. TCRdb processed the RT-PCR reads anew with MiXCR; each CDR3 protein has one entry. This table has around 500,000 distinct CDR3 sequences, approximately 11% appearing once. The input for sequencing was PBMCs from blood, taken roughly 6 weeks after vaccination. The receptors originated from a man aged 50 to 59 who received an inactivated influenza vaccine.

V gene TRBV12-3 or TRBV12-4 combines with J gene TRBJ2-5; TRBD2 matches 10 bases. This CDR3 has 16 residues. J gave up 0 bases and V 0 bases, and 1 base lay outside the gene matches. The CDR3 loop is CASSLAGTSDQETQYF. The CDR3 region has the DNA TGTGCCAGCAGTTTAGCCGGGACTAGCGACCAAGAGACCCAGTACTTC.

This clonotype was seen many times. The genes are TRBV20-1 and TRBJ2-2; D is perhaps TRBD2 (6 bases). Trimming took off 5 bases at V and 1 base at J, with 11 bases between the two ends. Per germline, CDR1 DFQATT and CDR2 SNEGSKA (reference sequence). There are 14 residues in the CDR3. CDR3 coding DNA: TGCAGTGCTCGACCGACTAGGAACACCGGGGAGCTGTTTTTT. Translating gives CSARPTRNTGELFF.

The genes are TRBV7-2 and TRBJ2-1; D unclear. V was clipped by 6 bases and J by 15 bases, with 21 bases between them. CDR3 size: 13 residues. Looked up from germline, CDR1 is SGHTA and CDR2 is FQGNSA. CDR3 protein: CASSQNGLTQRFF. As DNA, the CDR3 is TGTGCCAGCAGTCAAAATGGGCTGACGCAGCGGTTCTTC.

The rearrangement joins TRBV10-2 to TRBJ1-1, with D perhaps TRBD1 (5 bases). Deletions cut 11 bases from V and 0 bases from J, with 13 bases between. From germline, CDR1 is WSHSY and CDR2 SAAADI. The CDR3 is made up of 13 amino acids. The CDR3 nucleotides are TGCGCCGGCACGAGGGGAATGAACACTGAAGCTTTCTTT. It codes for CAGTRGMNTEAFF.

This clonotype came up a few times. J is TRBJ2-3 and V is TRBV9; 9 positions agree with TRBD1. The ends lost 1 base at V and 4 bases at J; junction bases unmatched: 7. Germline lookup yields CDR1 SGDLS and CDR2 YYNGEE. The CDR3 consists of 16 residues. CDR3 loop: CASSVYETGGADTQYF. The CDR3, as DNA: TGTGCCAGCAGCGTATACGAGACAGGGGGTGCAGATACGCAGTATTTT.

The V and J genes are TRBV11-2 and TRBJ2-7, with 14 nucleotides matching TRBD2. There are 16 residues in the CDR3. Unmatched junction bases numbered 6, after V lost 5 bases and J lost 3 bases. Germline V gene sequence: CDR1 SGHAT, CDR2 FQNNGV. This CDR3 reads CASSASGTSGSYEQYF. As DNA, the CDR3 is TGTGCCAGCAGCGCCTCCGGGACTAGCGGGAGCTACGAGCAGTACTTC. The complete variable domain, with remaining parts taken from reference TRBV11-2 and TRBJ2-7, reads EAGVAQSPRYKIIEKRQSVAFWCNPISGHATLYWYQQILGQGPKLLIQFQNNGVVDDSQLPKDRFSAERLKGVDSTLKIQPAKLEDSAVYLCASSASGTSGSYEQYFGPGTRLTVT.

The V gene is TRBV27, the J gene TRBJ2-3; TRBD1 might be the D (6 bases). The V end was cut by 5 bases, the J end by 6 bases, with 18 bases between. The CDR3 runs 15 residues. Per the germline V gene, CDR1 is MNHEY and CDR2 is SMNVEV (reference sequence). The CDR3, as DNA: TGTGCCAGCAGTCTCCTTAACAGGGAATGGGATACGCAGTATTTT. Translating it yields CASSLLNREWDTQYF.

This clonotype was found many times. The J gene is TRBJ1-1, the V gene TRBV7-9; TRBD1 is a possible D gene (5 bases). Looked up from germline, CDR1 is SEHNR and CDR2 is FQNEAQ (reference sequence). The length of the CDR3 is 12 residues. V lost 3 bases and J lost 11, with 13 bases in between. The CDR3 loop is CASSFPGSAAFF. The DNA of the CDR3 is TGTGCCAGCAGCTTTCCAGGGTCGGCCGCTTTCTTT. Looking up the rest from reference TRBV7-9 and TRBJ1-1 gives the full variable domain: DTGVSQNPRHKITKRGQNVTFRCDPISEHNRLYWYRQTLGQGPEFLTYFQNEAQLEKSRLLSDRFSAERPKGSFSTLEIQRTEQGDSAMYLCASSFPGSAAFFGQGTRLTVV.

There are a few counts of this clonotype. The rearrangement joins TRBV7-2 to TRBJ2-1; 8 bases are a match to TRBD2. Trimming cost V 0 bases and J 10 bases; bases outside gene matches: 14. This CDR3 comprises 17 residues. The germline V gene has CDR1 SGHTA and CDR2 FQGNSA. CDR3 residues: CASSLAPGFSGIREQFF. The CDR3 nucleotides read TGTGCCAGCAGCTTAGCGCCAGGGTTTAGCGGGATAAGGGAGCAGTTCTTC.

The chain recombines TRBV7-9 with TRBJ2-6, with a weak D call TRBD1 (5 bases). Germline V gene sequence: CDR1 SEHNR, CDR2 FQNEAQ (reference sequence). This CDR3 contains 15 residues. Trimming pared 5 bases from V and 2 bases from J, leaving 10 bases between. The CDR3 DNA reads as TGTGCCAGCAGCCAAAGGGGTGCTGGGGCCAACGTCCTGACTTTC. This gives the protein CASSQRGAGANVLTF.

The gene calls are TRBV20-1 and TRBJ1-5; D is undetermined. Germline V lookup: CDR1 DFQATT, CDR2 SNEGSKA (reference sequence). CDR3 length: 14 residues. The V end was cut by 1 base, the J end by 2 bases, with 9 bases between. CDR3 in DNA: TGCAGTGCTAGAGCCGGGAGTGGCAATCAGCCCCAGCATTTT. Translating gives CSARAGSGNQPQHF.

This clonotype was detected only a few times. The rearrangement uses TRBV7-9 and TRBJ2-7; TRBD1 matches 8 bases. The germline gives CDR1 SEHNR, CDR2 FQNEAQ (reference sequence). V shed 5 bases, J shed 6 bases, and the junction held 9 bases outside the gene matches. The CDR3 is made up of 14 amino acids. This chain's CDR3 is CASSAGGGKSEQYF. CDR3 coding DNA: TGTGCCAGCAGCGCAGGGGGCGGCAAAAGCGAGCAGTACTTC. Variable domain in full (rest from reference TRBV7-9 and TRBJ2-7): DTGVSQNPRHKITKRGQNVTFRCDPISEHNRLYWYRQTLGQGPEFLTYFQNEAQLEKSRLLSDRFSAERPKGSFSTLEIQRTEQGDSAMYLCASSAGGGKSEQYFGPGTRLTVT.

This clonotype was recorded a few times. J is TRBJ2-3 and V is TRBV20-1; possible D gene TRBD2, 6 bases. Trimming removed 4 bases at V and 11 bases at J, with 31 bases between. Germline-derived CDR1 and CDR2 are DFQATT and SNEGSKA (reference sequence). CDR3 length equals 17 residues. The CDR3, as DNA: TGCAGTGCTACCCCCGGTAGCGGTTTAGCACTTTCAGGGATGCAGTATTTT. It is translated as CSATPGSGLALSGMQYF.

This clonotype has just a few counts. CDR3 nucleotide sequence: TGTGCCAGCAGAGCCACTAGGGGGTCGGAGCAGTACTTC. Translated: CASRATRGSEQYF. The chain employs TRBV12-3 or TRBV12-4 and TRBJ2-7; TRBD1 might be the D (6 bases). V was clipped by 6 bases and J by 7 bases, with 16 bases between them. This CDR3 comprises 13 residues.

The chain has TRBV19 and TRBJ2-4; the D gene could be TRBD1 or TRBD2 (5 bases each). Germline CDR1 is LNHDA and CDR2 is SQIVND (reference sequence). The CDR3 extends over 13 amino acids. The germline V and J ends were trimmed by 9 bases and 9 bases, with 18 bases remaining between them. The CDR3 DNA is TGTGCCAGCGAGGGTAGGACAAGCGGCATTCAGTACTTC. Amino acids: CASEGRTSGIQYF.

The V call is TRBV5-6, the J call TRBJ1-4; 8 bases fit TRBD1. With V trimmed by 3 bases and J by 2 bases, 3 bases remained unmatched. This CDR3 is built from 15 residues. Germline V gene sequence: CDR1 SGHDT, CDR2 YYEEEE. The CDR3 bases are TGTGCCAGCAGCTCGACAGGGGATACTAATGAAAAACTGTTTTTT. It translates to CASSSTGDTNEKLFF.

CDR3 sequence (DNA): TGTGCCAGCAGCTTAGGGCTGGGATTAACTGAAGCTTTCTTT. It is translated as CASSLGLGLTEAFF. J is TRBJ1-1 and V is TRBV7-8; no reliable D call. Trimming shortened V by 1 base and J by 5 bases, and 11 bases separated the two germline ends. This CDR3 region has 14 residues. Germline V gene sequence: CDR1 SGHVS, CDR2 FQNEAQ.

This clonotype was detected a few times. This sequence joins TRBV9 and TRBJ2-1; TRBD2 matches at 14 bases. This CDR3 is built from 19 residues. Losses at the gene ends were 7 bases for V and 8 bases for J; bases not matched to a gene: 20. Per the germline V gene, CDR1 is SGDLS and CDR2 is YYNGEE. The CDR3, as DNA: TGTGCCAGCTGGGGGGGACTAGCGGGAGAGAAGGTTGTTTTGGATGAGCAGTTCTTC. This gives the protein CASWGGLAGEKVVLDEQFF.

Worth noting for this clonotype: The junction does not match germline at one end; this may be a read error. This sequence joins TRBV7-8 and TRBJ2-7; 7 nucleotides match TRBD2. Germline CDR1 and CDR2: SGHVS and FQNEAQ. The CDR3 totals 16 residues. The CDR3: CAGSLGGGLLASERYF. The CDR3, as DNA: TGTGCCGGCAGCTTGGGGGGGGGACTACTTGCTAGCGAGCGGTACTTC. Using reference TRBV7-8 and TRBJ2-7 for the parts outside the CDR3, the full variable domain is GAGVSQSPRYKVAKRGQDVALRCDPISGHVSLFWYQQALGQGPEFLTYFQNEAQLDKSGLPSDRFFAERPEGSVSTLKIQRTQQEDSAVYLCAGSLGGGLLASERYFGPGTRLTVT.

This clonotype was observed many times. The rearrangement joins TRBV14 to TRBJ2-7, with TRBD2 matching over 7 bases. Germline V CDR1 and CDR2: SGHDN, FVKESK. J was trimmed by 1 base and V by 1 base; bases with no gene match: 7. The CDR3 is 16 residues long. The CDR3 loop reads CASSQGGGRGSYEQYF. The CDR3 bases are TGTGCCAGCAGCCAAGGCGGCGGGAGAGGTTCCTACGAGCAGTACTTC.

This clonotype was observed a few times. This chain connects TRBV7-9 to TRBJ1-6; 7 nucleotides match TRBD1. The CDR3 has 15 residues. V shed 5 bases, J shed 7 bases, and the junction held 8 bases outside the gene matches. Germline CDR1 reads SEHNR; CDR2 reads FQNEAQ (reference sequence). CDR3 sequence reads: CASSLPQGGNSPLHF. The DNA of the CDR3 is TGTGCCAGCAGCCTTCCTCAGGGGGGGAATTCACCCCTCCACTTT.

The chain couples TRBV20-1 to TRBJ1-6; D not resolved. The length of the CDR3 is 14 residues. Germline values: CDR1 DFQATT, CDR2 SNEGSKA (reference sequence). With 0 bases removed from V and 7 bases from J, the gap between germline ends came to 10 bases. DNA for the CDR3: TGCAGTGCTAGAGATGCCCATCTAAATTCACCCCTCCACTTT. This encodes CSARDAHLNSPLHF.

Only a few counts were recorded for this clonotype. The chain has TRBV7-2 and TRBJ2-1, with 9 bases aligning to TRBD2. V shed 0 bases and J 4 bases; nucleotides not matched to a gene: 4. Germline V CDR1 and CDR2: SGHTA, FQGNSA. This CDR3 contains 16 residues. CDR3 loop: CASSLAGSGGYNEQFF. CDR3 DNA sequence: TGTGCCAGCAGCTTAGCGGGTAGCGGGGGTTACAATGAGCAGTTCTTC.

This clonotype was found a few times. This sequence joins TRBV28 and TRBJ1-2; tentatively, D is TRBD1 (6 bases). The CDR3 runs to 13 residues. Trimming cost V 8 bases and J 8 bases, with 18 bases left between them. From germline, CDR1 is MDHEN and CDR2 SYDVKM. The CDR3 DNA is TGTGCCAGCTGGGAACAGGGCAAGGGGGGCTACACCTTC. Translating gives CASWEQGKGGYTF.

This clonotype was observed many times. The gene calls are TRBV12-3 or TRBV12-4 and TRBJ1-6; D is perhaps TRBD1 (6 bases). The CDR3 is 12 residues long. V was shortened by 3 bases and J by 14 bases, with 11 bases between the two germline ends. The DNA of the CDR3 is TGTGCCAGCAGTTTGGGGCAGGGGACCCTCCACTTT. Translated: CASSLGQGTLHF.

This clonotype has only a few counts. The V call is TRBV28, the J call TRBJ2-1; 7 positions agree with TRBD2. After removal of 2 bases from V and 3 bases from J, the junction contained 13 bases not matched to a gene. The CDR3 is 18 residues long. Germline-derived CDR1 and CDR2 are MDHEN and SYDVKM. As DNA, the CDR3 is TGTGCCAGCAGTTTAAGAAGGGCGGGAGCCCCGTTCTACAATGAGCAGTTCTTC. Its translation is CASSLRRAGAPFYNEQFF.

This chain joins TRBV5-1 and TRBJ1-1, with 7 bases identical to TRBD1. This CDR3 comprises 16 residues. After removal of 0 bases from V and 0 bases from J, the junction contained 5 bases not matched to a gene. Germline V lookup: CDR1 SGHRS, CDR2 YFSETQ. The CDR3 spells CASSLAGTVMNTEAFF. The CDR3 nucleotides read TGCGCCAGCAGCTTGGCCGGGACAGTAATGAACACTGAAGCTTTCTTT. The variable domain in full, completed from reference TRBV5-1 and TRBJ1-1, reads KAGVTQTPRYLIKTRGQQVTLSCSPISGHRSVSWYQQTPGQGLQFLFEYFSETQRNKGNFPGRFSGRQFSNSRSEMNVSTLELGDSALYLCASSLAGTVMNTEAFFGQGTRLTVV.

The V gene is TRBV18, the J gene TRBJ2-7; 8 nucleotides line up with TRBD2. Germline V gene sequence: CDR1 KGHSH, CDR2 LQKENI. The V segment lost 0 bases and the J segment 4 bases; nucleotides outside the gene matches: 17. The CDR3 loop spans 19 amino acids. CDR3 loop: CASSPPIRGGLPEIYEQYF. The DNA for the CDR3 is TGTGCCAGCTCACCACCGATCCGGGGGGGCCTTCCCGAAATTTACGAGCAGTACTTC. Together with reference TRBV18 and TRBJ2-7, the CDR3 gives the full variable domain: NAGVMQNPRHLVRRRGQEARLRCSPMKGHSHVYWYRQLPEEGLKFMVYLQKENIIDESGMPKERFSAEFPKEGPSILRIQQVVRGDSAAYFCASSPPIRGGLPEIYEQYFGPGTRLTVT.